These 9 T cell receptor beta chains came from one sample sequenced in a study of T cells in Graves' hyperthyroidism and ophthalmopathy. The source material, RNA transcripts, was used to amplify TCR beta CDR3 regions. The HTBI primer set drove a first-round RT-PCR of the TCR CDR3. A single record per CDR3 protein comes from TCRdb applying MiXCR to the multiplex PCR reads. The table lists about 640,000 distinct CDR3 sequences, around 20% of them singletons. The sample consisted of blood. The receptors derive from a man aged 30 to 39 with Graves' ophthalmopathy.

The rearrangement joins TRBV5-1 to TRBJ1-2; D gene ambiguous. This CDR3 region has 15 residues. Germline V gene sequence: CDR1 SGHRS, CDR2 YFSETQ. Trimming left V 1 base short and J 2 bases short, with 12 bases between. CDR3 in DNA: TGCGCCAGCAGCTTGAAGCCCTATACCAACTATGGCTACACCTTC. Protein product: CASSLKPYTNYGYTF.

This clonotype was counted ten times or more. V gene TRBV7-2 combines with J gene TRBJ2-5; 11 positions match TRBD2. The CDR3 loop spans 18 amino acids. CDR1 and CDR2 (germline): SGHTA, FQGNSA. V trimming: 2 bases; J trimming: 1 base; junction bases outside the gene matches: 9. DNA of the CDR3: TGTGCCAGCAGCTTACCCGGTCTAGCGGGAGGACTCCAAGAGACCCAGTACTTC. It codes for CASSLPGLAGGLQETQYF.

This clonotype was picked up many times. This rearrangement joins TRBV6-2 or TRBV6-3 to TRBJ1-1; TRBD1 might be the D (5 bases). V was clipped by 0 bases and J by 1 base, with 15 bases between them. The CDR3 loop spans 17 amino acids. Germline V CDR1 and CDR2: MNHEY, SVGEGT. CDR3 sequence: CASSYSLAGRGNTEAFF. The CDR3, as DNA: TGTGCCAGCAGTTACTCCTTGGCGGGGCGCGGGAACACTGAAGCTTTCTTT.

The chain recombines TRBV7-3 with TRBJ1-2; D gene uncertain. The V and J ends lost 2 bases and 0 bases respectively, with 10 bases between them. This CDR3 is built from 15 residues. CDR1 is SGHTA, CDR2 FQGTGA, per germline. The CDR3 sequence is CASSLGGSTNYGYTF. CDR3 sequence (DNA): TGTGCCAGCAGCTTAGGCGGCAGTACTAACTATGGCTACACCTTC.

This clonotype showed up many times. The genes are TRBV5-7 and TRBJ1-4, with D uncertain. TRBV5-7 is recorded as an ORF, its role being uncertain. The CDR3 contains 15 residues. V lost 4 bases and J lost 3, with 13 bases in between. In nucleotides, the CDR3 is TGTGCCAGCAGCGTCTATCAGTCGGCTAATGAAAAACTGTTTTTT. It translates to CASSVYQSANEKLFF.

About this clonotype itself: The junction shows a germline mismatch at one end, possibly a read error. The chain recombines TRBV6-1 with TRBJ2-7; weak D call: TRBD1 (6 bases). The CDR3 totals 15 residues. Germline values: CDR1 MNHNS, CDR2 SASEGT. The CDR3 loop reads CTSTSSRDTFYEQYF. The CDR3 nucleotides are TGTACCAGCACCTCCAGCCGGGACACCTTTTACGAGCAGTACTTC.

This clonotype appeared many times. V usage is TRBV12-3 or TRBV12-4 and J usage is TRBJ2-7; the D gene could be TRBD1 or TRBD2 (6 bases each). V was cut by 5 bases and J by 3 bases, with 11 bases left in between. This CDR3 spans 13 amino acids. CDR3 DNA sequence: TGTGCCAGCAGTGACCGGGGGCACTACGAGCAGTACTTC. It is translated as CASSDRGHYEQYF.

The chain combines TRBV9 with TRBJ2-7; TRBD1 matches at 11 bases. V dropped 0 bases and J dropped 2; count of bases not matched to a gene: 4. Germline CDR1 is SGDLS and CDR2 is YYNGEE. CDR3 size: 16 residues. As DNA, the CDR3 is TGTGCCAGCAGCGTAGGGGGGACAGGGGGGACCTACGAGCAGTACTTC. This sequence encodes CASSVGGTGGTYEQYF.

This clonotype was seen ten or more times. The CDR3 reads CASGSGLAGGEEQFF. In DNA, the CDR3 is TGTGCTAGTGGATCCGGACTAGCGGGAGGAGAGGAGCAGTTCTTC. V and J are TRBV12-5 and TRBJ2-1; 14 positions match TRBD2. Germline CDR1 and CDR2: LGHNT and FRNRAP. V was clipped by 6 bases and J by 10 bases; unmatched bases: 8. CDR3 size: 15 residues.